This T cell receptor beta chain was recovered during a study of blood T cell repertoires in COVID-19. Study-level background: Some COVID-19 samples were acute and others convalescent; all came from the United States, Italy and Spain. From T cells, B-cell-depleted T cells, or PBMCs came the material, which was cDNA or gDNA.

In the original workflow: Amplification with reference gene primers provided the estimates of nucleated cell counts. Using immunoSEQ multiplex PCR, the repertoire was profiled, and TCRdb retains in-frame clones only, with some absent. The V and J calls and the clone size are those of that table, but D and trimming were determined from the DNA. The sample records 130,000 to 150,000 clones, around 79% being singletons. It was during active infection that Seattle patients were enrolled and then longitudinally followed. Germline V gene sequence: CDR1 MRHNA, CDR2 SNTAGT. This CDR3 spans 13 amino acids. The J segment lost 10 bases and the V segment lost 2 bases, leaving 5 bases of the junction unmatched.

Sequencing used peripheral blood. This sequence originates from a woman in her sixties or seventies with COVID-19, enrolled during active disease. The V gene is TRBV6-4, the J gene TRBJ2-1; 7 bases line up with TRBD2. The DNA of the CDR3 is TGTGCCAGCAGTGACGGGGAGGGGAGAGAGCAGTTCTTC. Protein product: CASSDGEGREQFF.